This is a list of T cell receptor beta chains from one sample in a study of shared clonotypes between healthy human individuals. Sequencing used immunoSEQ multiplex PCR; TCRdb keeps in-frame clones, though not all of them. Of about 1.5 million clones in the sample, nearly 99% were seen once. The sample taken for sequencing was naive CD4+ T cells sorted from blood. Receptors were obtained from a man aged 25 to 40 in good health. The CDR3 runs from the conserved cysteine through the conserved F or W. D genes are given only for firm matches. For some rows the clone size is stated as once, few or many, or as a class when expanded; others skip it.

>TRBV27|TRBJ2-1|NA|once
TGTGCCAGCAGAGGTCGTAGGGGCTACAATGAGCAGTTCTTC
CASRGRRGYNEQFF
>TRBV10-3|TRBJ1-5|NA|NA
TGTGCCATCAGTGAATTCTCAGGGCATGTTCAGCCCCAGCATTTT
CAISEFSGHVQPQHF
>TRBV7-2|TRBJ2-7|NA|NA
TGTGCCAGCAGCTTAATTCATTCCTACGAGCAGTACTTC
CASSLIHSYEQYF
>TRBV5-4|TRBJ1-2|NA|NA
TGTGCCAGCAGCTTGGTCCAGGGGTGGAACTATGGCTACACCTTC
CASSLVQGWNYGYTF
>TRBV5-1|TRBJ2-5|NA|NA
TGCGCCAGCAGCCTTTCAGGGGGGGAGACCCAGTACTTC
CASSLSGGETQYF
>TRBV11-2|TRBJ2-1|TRBD2|NA
TGTGCCAGCAGCACTCGGTTCACTAGCGGGATGGTCAATGAGCAGTTCTTC
CASSTRFTSGMVNEQFF
>TRBV15|TRBJ2-2|TRBD1|NA
TGTGCCACCAGCAGAGATCCACAGGGGGATCTGCCCGGGGAGCTGTTTTTT
CATSRDPQGDLPGELFF
>TRBV7-9|TRBJ2-1|NA|NA
TGTGCCAGCAGCTTAGGCCAACTAGATGAGCAGTTCTTC
CASSLGQLDEQFF
>TRBV19|TRBJ1-1|NA|NA
TGTGCCAGTAGTGTTCAGGGATATGAGACTGAAGCTTTCTTT
CASSVQGYETEAFF
>TRBV18|TRBJ1-1|NA|NA
TGTGCCAGCTCACCCGTGGGGACGAGGAACACTGAAGCTTTCTTT
CASSPVGTRNTEAFF
>TRBV14|TRBJ1-4|NA|NA
TGTGCCAGCAGCCAAGTTCCGGGACTCACCCGGGAAAAACTGTTTTTT
CASSQVPGLTREKLFF
>TRBV7-6|TRBJ2-3|NA|NA
TGTGCCAGCAGCTTATATACTAGGGTAGGCACAGATACGCAGTATTTT
CASSLYTRVGTDTQYF
>TRBV6-5|TRBJ2-2|NA|NA
TGTGCCAGCAGTTACGAGGACACCGGGGAGCTGTTTTTT
CASSYEDTGELFF
>TRBV9|TRBJ2-3|TRBD2|NA
TGTGCCAGCAGCGTAGGTTCTAGCGGGAGTGCAGATACGCAGTATTTT
CASSVGSSGSADTQYF
>TRBV7-7|TRBJ2-1|TRBD2|once
TGTGCTAGCAGCTTAGGGGTAAGCGGGAGTTACAATGAGCAGTTCTTC
CASSLGVSGSYNEQFF
>TRBV25-1|TRBJ2-1|TRBD2|once
TGTGCCACCTCCCCGACTAGCGGGAGACCAGATGAGCAGTTCTTC
CATSPTSGRPDEQFF
>TRBV5-1|TRBJ2-5|NA|NA
TGCGCCAGCTCGTCGGGTGGGGGAGAGACCCAGTACTTC
CASSSGGGETQYF
>TRBV7-2|TRBJ2-7|TRBD1|NA
TGTGCCACAAAAGGACAGGGGGACTCCTACGAGCAGTACTTC
CATKGQGDSYEQYF
>TRBV4-3|TRBJ2-7|NA|NA
TGCGCCAGCAGCCAAGGTGCGGGACAACCCTACGAGCAGTACTTC
CASSQGAGQPYEQYF
>TRBV11-3|TRBJ2-3|NA|NA
TGTGCCAGCAGCTTAGAGAGCGGTAGCACAGATACGCAGTATTTT
CASSLESGSTDTQYF
>TRBV6-5|TRBJ2-7|NA|NA
TGTGCCAGCAGTTACTCGGAGGGACAACCGGAGCAGTACTTC
CASSYSEGQPEQYF
>TRBV5-8|TRBJ2-7|NA|NA
TGTGCCAGCAGCTCAGACAACGCCTACGAGCAGTACTTC
CASSSDNAYEQYF
>TRBV19|TRBJ2-3|TRBD2|NA
TGTGCCAGTAGTAGGAGGACTAGCGGACCCTATACGCAGTATTTT
CASSRRTSGPYTQYF
>TRBV29-1|TRBJ2-1|TRBD2|once
TGCAGCATGGGACTAGCGGGATTTGATGAGCAGTTCTTC
CSMGLAGFDEQFF
>TRBV6-5|TRBJ2-2|NA|NA
TGTGCCAGCATGGGGGGGCCGGTCACCGGGGAGCTGTTTTTT
CASMGGPVTGELFF
>TRBV7-9|TRBJ2-1|NA|NA
TGTGCCAGCAGCTTAGAGGGTGGGCCGGCCGTGAATAACAATGAGCAGTTCTTC
CASSLEGGPAVNNNEQFF
>TRBV7-2|TRBJ2-7|NA|NA
TGTGCCAGCAGCTTAGTGGTCAGGGGACTCGGCGAGCAGTACTTC
CASSLVVRGLGEQYF
>TRBV7-2|TRBJ1-2|TRBD1|NA
TGTGCCAGCAGCCCCGGGGACAGGGTAATCTATGGCTACACCTTC
CASSPGDRVIYGYTF
>TRBV9|TRBJ2-5|TRBD2|NA
TGTGCCAGCAGCGCATTGCTAGCGGGGGGCCAAGAGACCCAGTACTTC
CASSALLAGGQETQYF
>TRBV7-9|TRBJ1-1|TRBD1|NA
TGTGCCAGCAGCCCCCGAGGACAGGGTGGAGGCACTGAAGCTTTCTTT
CASSPRGQGGGTEAFF
>TRBV28|TRBJ2-2|TRBD2|NA
TGTGCCAGCAGTTCCGCTGGACTAGCGGGGAACACCGGGGAGCTGTTTTTT
CASSSAGLAGNTGELFF
>TRBV28|TRBJ1-5|NA|NA
TGTGCCAGCAGTTTCCCTAGCAATCAGCCCCAGCATTTT
CASSFPSNQPQHF
>TRBV6-4|TRBJ2-3|TRBD2|NA
TGTGCCAGCAGTAAAACGGGAGGGCGCGGAGATACGCAGTATTTT
CASSKTGGRGDTQYF
>TRBV7-7|TRBJ2-7|NA|NA
TGTGCTAGCAGCTTAGGTCTGGATAGGGCAGGCGAGCAGTACTTC
CASSLGLDRAGEQYF
>TRBV5-6|TRBJ2-7|TRBD2|NA
TGTGCCAGCAGCTTCAACAGCGGGAGTCTCCACGAGCAGTACTTC
CASSFNSGSLHEQYF
>TRBV27|TRBJ2-4|TRBD1|NA
TGTGCCAGCAGTGGACAGGGTTTGGGCAAAAACATTCAGTACTTC
CASSGQGLGKNIQYF
>TRBV19|TRBJ1-5|NA|NA
TGTGCCAGTAGTATGAACCAACAGCCCCAGCATTTT
CASSMNQQPQHF
>TRBV7-2|TRBJ2-3|NA|NA
TGTGCCAGCAGCCCCACCGTGACTAGGACAGATACGCAGTATTTT
CASSPTVTRTDTQYF
>TRBV7-8|TRBJ1-3|NA|NA
TGTGCCAGCAGCTTAGACGGGGGTTTTGGACCGACAGACTCTGGAAACACCATATATTTT
CASSLDGGFGPTDSGNTIYF
>TRBV7-9|TRBJ2-7|NA|once
TGTGCCAGCAGTAGTTACGAGCAGTACTTC
CASSSYEQYF
>TRBV11-3|TRBJ2-2|TRBD2|once
TGTGCCAGCAGCCCGAGCGGGAGGGCCAGTACCGGGGAGCTGTTTTTT
CASSPSGRASTGELFF
>TRBV7-9|TRBJ1-2|NA|few
TGTGCCAGCAGCCCACGGACTGAGTATGGCTACACCTTC
CASSPRTEYGYTF
>TRBV4-3|TRBJ2-7|NA|NA
TGCGCCAGCAGCCAGCTGGTCGGCAGCTCCTACGAGCAGTACTTC
CASSQLVGSSYEQYF
>TRBV9|TRBJ1-2|NA|once
TGTGCCAGCAGCGTAGAATCAGGCCTAGCTAACTATGGCTACACCTTC
CASSVESGLANYGYTF
>TRBV10-3|TRBJ1-1|NA|NA
TGTGCCATCAGTGACAGGGGACCTGCCCCTGAAGCTTTCTTT
CAISDRGPAPEAFF
>TRBV27|TRBJ1-5|NA|NA
TGTGCCAGCAGTTTTGGGAGAAATAGCAATCAGCCCCAGCATTTT
CASSFGRNSNQPQHF
>TRBV7-9|TRBJ2-7|NA|NA
TGTGCCAGCAGCTTAAGCGCTGGGGGGTCCTACGAGCAGTACTTC
CASSLSAGGSYEQYF
>TRBV6-5|TRBJ1-2|NA|NA
TGTGCCAGCAGTTACGACTTTTGGCCGAGCACAAATGGCTACACCTTC
CASSYDFWPSTNGYTF
>TRBV18|TRBJ2-3|NA|NA
TGTGCCAGCTCACCACCTCTCGGTAACACAGATACGCAGTATTTT
CASSPPLGNTDTQYF
>TRBV27|TRBJ2-1|NA|NA
TGTGCCAGCAGTTTATCGTTCCACTCGGGGGTGAGACTCTACAATGAGCAGTTCTTC
CASSLSFHSGVRLYNEQFF